One sample yielded the 17 T cell receptor beta chains listed below, sequenced in a study of blood T cell repertoires in COVID-19. The repertoire was sequenced with immunoSEQ multiplex PCR; TCRdb's copy has only in-frame clones and lacks some. The data show approximately 230,000 clones, about 90% seen once. Sequenced material: peripheral blood. The receptors originated from a man older than 75 with acute or convalescent COVID-19.

CDR3 nucleotide sequence: TGCAGCGTTGTAACAGGGATCACCGGGGAGCTGTTTTTT. Encoded protein: CSVVTGITGELFF. The V call is TRBV29-1, the J call TRBJ2-2, with D possibly being TRBD1 (6 bases). The CDR3 covers 13 residues. Germline V gene sequence: CDR1 SQVTM, CDR2 ANQGSEA. Trimming took off 4 bases at V and 4 bases at J, with 10 bases between the two ends.

The chain recombines TRBV28 with TRBJ1-5; perhaps TRBD1 as D (6 bases). V dropped 3 bases and J dropped 4 bases, with 10 bases sitting between them. The CDR3 contains 14 residues. Germline loops: CDR1 MDHEN, CDR2 SYDVKM. CDR3 nucleotides: TGTGCCAGCAGTTTGGCCAGGGGTAATCAGCCCCAGCATTTT. Its translation: CASSLARGNQPQHF.

The chain has TRBV5-1 and TRBJ2-5; 10 nucleotides line up with TRBD2. V lost 0 bases, J lost 0 bases, and 5 bases stayed unmatched. CDR1 and CDR2 (germline): SGHRS, YFSETQ. This CDR3 is 17 amino acids long. The CDR3 DNA is TGCGCCAGCAGCTTGGCTAGCGGGGGAGCTAACCAAGAGACCCAGTACTTC. Translated, it gives CASSLASGGANQETQYF.

The J gene is TRBJ2-5, the V gene TRBV5-1; 11 nucleotides agree with TRBD1. The V gene's germline CDR1 is SGHRS and CDR2 YFSETQ. V shed 4 bases and J 4 bases; nucleotides not matched to a gene: 12. This CDR3 is 17 amino acids long. CDR3 nucleotide sequence: TGCGCCAGCAGCCCACTCCCGGGACAGGGGGTCCGAGAGACCCAGTACTTC. The encoded protein is CASSPLPGQGVRETQYF.

The chain is built from TRBV7-8 and TRBJ1-1; TRBD1 matches at 9 bases. V shed 1 base and J 5 bases; nucleotides not matched to a gene: 5. Germline CDR1 and CDR2: SGHVS and FQNEAQ. CDR3 length equals 15 residues. The CDR3 is CASSLGDRVSTEAFF. CDR3 nucleotides: TGTGCCAGCAGCTTAGGGGACAGGGTATCGACTGAAGCTTTCTTT.

This sequence joins TRBV6-6 and TRBJ2-7, with D tentatively TRBD1 (6 bases). The V gene lost 6 bases and the J gene lost 2 bases, with 11 bases spanning the gap. The CDR3 has 13 amino acids. CDR1 MNHNY and CDR2 SVGAGI come from the germline V gene (reference sequence). The CDR3, as DNA: TGTGCCAGCAGCAAGGACAGAACCTACGAGCAGTACTTC. It specifies CASSKDRTYEQYF.

Only one count was recorded for this clone. CDR3 loop: CASSRGLSNQPQHF. As DNA, the CDR3 is TGTGCCAGCAGCCGAGGGTTGAGCAATCAGCCCCAGCATTTT. The chain employs TRBV5-8 and TRBJ1-5; the D is unclear. CDR1 SGHTS and CDR2 YDEGEE come from the germline V gene. With 4 bases removed from V and 1 base from J, the gap between germline ends came to 9 bases. The CDR3 has 14 amino acids.

The chain links TRBV6-6 to TRBJ1-1, with D perhaps TRBD1 (5 bases). Germline V gene lookup returns CDR1 MNHNY and CDR2 SVGAGI (reference sequence). V lost 1 base and J lost 1, with 10 bases in between. CDR3 length equals 15 residues. CDR3 amino acids: CASSYFQGPNTEAFF. The DNA for the CDR3 is TGTGCCAGCAGTTACTTCCAGGGCCCGAACACTGAAGCTTTCTTT.

The chain has TRBV19 and TRBJ1-6; perhaps TRBD1 as D (5 bases). V shed 6 bases and J shed 10 bases, with 13 bases lying between them. The CDR3 covers 13 residues. CDR1 and CDR2 (germline): LNHDA, SQIVND (reference sequence). The CDR3 sequence: CASRRGAESPLHF. The CDR3 DNA follows: TGTGCCAGTAGGCGGGGCGCAGAATCACCCCTCCACTTT.

This clone showed up just once. The chain uses TRBV3-1 (or the pseudogene TRBV3-2) and TRBJ2-7; 13 bases agree with TRBD2. CDR3 length: 15 amino acids. Germline V gives CDR1 LGHDT, CDR2 YNNKEL (reference sequence). The ends lost 4 bases at V and 3 bases at J; junction bases unmatched: 3. This chain's CDR3 is CASSRGLAGVYEQYF. CDR3 bases: TGTGCCAGCAGCCGCGGACTAGCGGGAGTCTACGAGCAGTACTTC.

J is TRBJ1-4 and V is TRBV7-9; D gene unclear. Germline V gene data show CDR1 as SEHNR and CDR2 as FQNEAQ (reference sequence). The CDR3 consists of 14 residues. Trimming left V 1 base short and J 8 bases short, with 11 bases between. Here the CDR3 DNA reads TGTGCCAGCAGCTTAGTGGGCCAAAGAGAAAAACTGTTTTTT. It yields the protein CASSLVGQREKLFF. Full variable domain (outside the CDR3, taken from reference TRBV7-9 and TRBJ1-4): DTGVSQNPRHKITKRGQNVTFRCDPISEHNRLYWYRQTLGQGPEFLTYFQNEAQLEKSRLLSDRFSAERPKGSFSTLEIQRTEQGDSAMYLCASSLVGQREKLFFGSGTQLSVL.

The CDR3 coding sequence is TGTGCCAGCAGCAGGATAACAGGGTCGCGCACAGATACGCAGTATTTT. Translation: CASSRITGSRTDTQYF. The chain joins TRBV7-2 to TRBJ2-3; TRBD1 might be the D (6 bases). With 5 bases removed from V and 1 base from J, the gap between germline ends came to 16 bases. The CDR3 has 16 amino acids. Germline CDR1 is SGHTA and CDR2 is FQGNSA.

This chain connects TRBV9 to TRBJ1-5, with 9 bases aligning to TRBD1. The CDR3 has 15 residues. The V and J ends lost 0 bases and 7 bases, in that order; junction bases with no gene match: 5. Germline V gene data show CDR1 as SGDLS and CDR2 as YYNGEE. This chain's CDR3 is CASSVGDREGQPQHF. DNA for the CDR3: TGTGCCAGCAGCGTAGGGGACAGGGAGGGCCAGCCCCAGCATTTT.

This clone came up once. The chain has TRBV5-4 and TRBJ2-7; possible D gene TRBD2, 6 bases. Trimming removed 4 bases at V and 6 bases at J, with 20 bases between. This CDR3 has 15 amino acids. CDR1 SGHNT and CDR2 YYREEE come from the germline V gene (reference sequence). DNA of the CDR3: TGTGCCAGCAGCGGCGGGACCGAGACTATAGGCGAGCAGTACTTC. Its translation is CASSGGTETIGEQYF.

For this clone: Other DNA sequences of this sample code for an identical CDR3. The chain has TRBV18 and TRBJ1-4; maybe TRBD1 (5 bases). V shed 2 bases and J shed 5 bases, with 6 bases lying between them. Germline-derived CDR1 and CDR2 are KGHSH and LQKENI. The CDR3 is 13 residues long. DNA for the CDR3: TGTGCCAGCTCACCAGGGGCGAATGAAAAACTGTTTTTT. The encoded protein is CASSPGANEKLFF.

This chain connects TRBV24-1 to TRBJ1-2, with 9 positions matching TRBD1. V dropped 4 bases and J dropped 6; count of bases not matched to a gene: 8. From germline, CDR1 is KGHDR and CDR2 SFDVKD. The CDR3 sequence is 15 residues long. CDR3 sequence reads: CATSDTNRGRNGYTF. The CDR3 nucleotides read TGTGCCACCAGTGACACAAACAGGGGGCGGAATGGCTACACCTTC.

This chain links TRBV6-5 with TRBJ1-2; 9 bases map to TRBD1. Germline V gene lookup returns CDR1 MNHEY and CDR2 SVGAGI. V was clipped by 6 bases and J by 4 bases; unmatched bases: 3. The CDR3 has 13 residues. The DNA for the CDR3 is TGTGCCAGCAGCCCGACAGGGGGCTATGGCTACACCTTC. As protein: CASSPTGGYGYTF.